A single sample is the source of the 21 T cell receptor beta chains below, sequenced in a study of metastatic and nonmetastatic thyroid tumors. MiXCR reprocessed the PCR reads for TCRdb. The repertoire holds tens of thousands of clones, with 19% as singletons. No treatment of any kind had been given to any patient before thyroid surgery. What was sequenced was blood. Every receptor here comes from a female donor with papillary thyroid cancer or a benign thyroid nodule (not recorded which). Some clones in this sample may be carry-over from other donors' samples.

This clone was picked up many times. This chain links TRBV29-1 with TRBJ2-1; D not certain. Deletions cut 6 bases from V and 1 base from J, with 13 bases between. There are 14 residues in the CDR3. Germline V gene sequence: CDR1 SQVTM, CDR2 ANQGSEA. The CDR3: CSVAGLLSYNEQFF. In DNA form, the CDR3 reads TGCAGCGTCGCTGGGCTCCTATCCTACAATGAGCAGTTCTTC.

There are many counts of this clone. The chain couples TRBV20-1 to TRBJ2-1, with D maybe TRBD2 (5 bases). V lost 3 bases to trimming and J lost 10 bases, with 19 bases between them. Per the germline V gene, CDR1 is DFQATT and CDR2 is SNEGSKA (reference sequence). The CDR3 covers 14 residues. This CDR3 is CSARTHTARREQFF. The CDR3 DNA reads TGCAGTGCTAGGACCCACACGGCGCGGAGGGAGCAGTTCTTC.

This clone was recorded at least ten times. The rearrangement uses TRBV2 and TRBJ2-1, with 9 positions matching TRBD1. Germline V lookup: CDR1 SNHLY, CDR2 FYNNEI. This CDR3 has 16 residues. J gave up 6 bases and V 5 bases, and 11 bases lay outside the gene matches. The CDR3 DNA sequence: TGTGCCAGCAGTTTTGACAGGGGGATACTTCCCAATGAGCAGTTCTTC. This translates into CASSFDRGILPNEQFF.

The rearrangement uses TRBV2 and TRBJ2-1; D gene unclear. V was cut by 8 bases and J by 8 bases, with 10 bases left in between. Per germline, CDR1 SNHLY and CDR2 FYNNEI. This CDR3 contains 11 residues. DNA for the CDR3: TGTGCCAGCGGCCAGAGCGATGAGCAGTTCTTC. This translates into CASGQSDEQFF.

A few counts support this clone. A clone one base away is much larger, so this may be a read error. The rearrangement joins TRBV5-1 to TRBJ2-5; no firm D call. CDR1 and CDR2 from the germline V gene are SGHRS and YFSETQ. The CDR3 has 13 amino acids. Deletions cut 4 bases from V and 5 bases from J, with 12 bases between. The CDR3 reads CASSHPGVETQYF. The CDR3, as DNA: TGCGCCAGCAGCCACCCCGGTGTCGAGACCCAGTACTTC.

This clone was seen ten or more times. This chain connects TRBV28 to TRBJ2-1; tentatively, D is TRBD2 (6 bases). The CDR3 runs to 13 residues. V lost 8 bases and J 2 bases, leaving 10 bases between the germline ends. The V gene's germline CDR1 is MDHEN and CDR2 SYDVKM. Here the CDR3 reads CASPPGAYNEQFF. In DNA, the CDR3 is TGTGCCAGCCCCCCGGGAGCCTACAATGAGCAGTTCTTC.

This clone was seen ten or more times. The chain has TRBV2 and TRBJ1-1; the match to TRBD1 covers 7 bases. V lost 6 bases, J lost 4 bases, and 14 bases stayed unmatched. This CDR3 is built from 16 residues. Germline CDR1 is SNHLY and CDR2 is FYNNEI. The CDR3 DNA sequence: TGTGCCAGCAGCGGTGACAGGGAGCGCGGGAGCACTGAAGCTTTCTTT. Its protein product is CASSGDRERGSTEAFF.

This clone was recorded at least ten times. The CDR3 spells CASSQPTGSSGANVLTF. The CDR3 bases are TGTGCCAGCAGCCAGCCAACAGGGAGCTCTGGGGCCAACGTCCTGACTTTC. The rearrangement links TRBV4-2 to TRBJ2-6; tentative D call: TRBD1 (6 bases). Germline values: CDR1 LGHNA, CDR2 YNFKEQ. CDR3 length: 17 residues. Trimming removed 3 bases from V and 0 bases from J, with 12 bases in between.

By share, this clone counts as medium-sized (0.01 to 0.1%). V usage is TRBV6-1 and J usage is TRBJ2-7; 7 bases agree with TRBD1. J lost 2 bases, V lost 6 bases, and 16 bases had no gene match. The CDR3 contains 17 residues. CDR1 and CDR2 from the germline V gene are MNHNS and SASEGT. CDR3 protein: CASSKTGTELLTYEQYF. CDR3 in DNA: TGTGCCAGCAGCAAAACCGGGACAGAACTACTCACCTACGAGCAGTACTTC.

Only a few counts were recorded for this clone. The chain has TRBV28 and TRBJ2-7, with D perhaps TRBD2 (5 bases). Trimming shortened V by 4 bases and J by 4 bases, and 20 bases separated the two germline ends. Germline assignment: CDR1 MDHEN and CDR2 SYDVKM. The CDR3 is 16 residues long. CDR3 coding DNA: TGTGCCAGCAGTTCCACCCAGACCTGGACTGGATACGAGCAGTACTTC. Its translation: CASSSTQTWTGYEQYF.

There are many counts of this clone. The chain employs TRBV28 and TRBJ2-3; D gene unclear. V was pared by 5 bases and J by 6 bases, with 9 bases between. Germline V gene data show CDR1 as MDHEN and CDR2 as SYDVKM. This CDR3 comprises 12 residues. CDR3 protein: CASSLQEDTQYF. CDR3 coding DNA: TGTGCCAGCAGTCTCCAGGAGGATACGCAGTATTTT. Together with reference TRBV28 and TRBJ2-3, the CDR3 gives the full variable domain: DVKVTQSSRYLVKRTGEKVFLECVQDMDHENMFWYRQDPGLGLRLIYFSYDVKMKEKGDIPEGYSVSREKKERFSLILESASTNQTSMYLCASSLQEDTQYFGPGTRLTVL.

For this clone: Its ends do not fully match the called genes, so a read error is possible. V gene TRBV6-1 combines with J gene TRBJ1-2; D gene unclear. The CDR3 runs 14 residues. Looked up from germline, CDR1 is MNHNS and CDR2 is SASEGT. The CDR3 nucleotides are TGTGCCAGCAGACGCCCGTACGGAGCAGGTGGCTACACATTC. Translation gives CASRRPYGAGGYTF.

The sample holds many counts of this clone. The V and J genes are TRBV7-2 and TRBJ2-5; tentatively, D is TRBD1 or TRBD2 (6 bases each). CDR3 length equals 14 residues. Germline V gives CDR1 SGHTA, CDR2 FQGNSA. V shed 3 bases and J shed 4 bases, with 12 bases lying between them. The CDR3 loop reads CASSLWGASETQYF. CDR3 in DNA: TGTGCCAGCAGCTTGTGGGGGGCGTCAGAGACCCAGTACTTC.

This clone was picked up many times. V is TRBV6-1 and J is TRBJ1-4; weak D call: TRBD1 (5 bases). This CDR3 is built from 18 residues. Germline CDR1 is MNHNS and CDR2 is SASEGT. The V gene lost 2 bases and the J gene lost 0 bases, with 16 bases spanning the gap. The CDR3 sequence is CASSEFGGGGTTNEKLFF. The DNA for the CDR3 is TGTGCCAGCAGTGAATTCGGTGGGGGAGGAACAACTAATGAAAAACTGTTTTTT.

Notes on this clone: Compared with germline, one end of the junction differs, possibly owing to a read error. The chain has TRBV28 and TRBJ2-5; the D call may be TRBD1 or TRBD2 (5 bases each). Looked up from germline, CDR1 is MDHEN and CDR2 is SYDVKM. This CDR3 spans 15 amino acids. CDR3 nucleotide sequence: TGTGCCAGCAGTACACCCCAGGGAGTGCAAGATACCCAGTACTTC. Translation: CASSTPQGVQDTQYF.

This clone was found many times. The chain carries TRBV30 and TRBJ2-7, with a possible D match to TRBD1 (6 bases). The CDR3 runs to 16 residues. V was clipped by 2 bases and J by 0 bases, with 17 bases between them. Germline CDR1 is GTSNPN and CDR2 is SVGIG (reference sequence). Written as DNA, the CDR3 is TGTGCCTGGAGTTTTTCCGCTGGCAGGGGCTCCTACGAGCAGTACTTC. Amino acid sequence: CAWSFSAGRGSYEQYF.

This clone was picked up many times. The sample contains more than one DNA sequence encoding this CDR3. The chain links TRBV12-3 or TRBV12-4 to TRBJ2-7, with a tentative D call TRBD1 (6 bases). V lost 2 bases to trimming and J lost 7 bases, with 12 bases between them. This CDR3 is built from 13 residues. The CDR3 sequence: CASSLRVTGEQYF. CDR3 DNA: TGTGCCAGCAGTTTACGGGTAACAGGGGAGCAGTACTTC.

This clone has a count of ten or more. The DNA of the CDR3 is TGTGCCACCAGCTCAGGGAGGGGGAAAGCTTTCTTT. Translating it yields CATSSGRGKAFF. This chain links TRBV15 with TRBJ1-1, with D tentatively TRBD1 (6 bases). The germline V and J ends were trimmed by 5 bases and 9 bases, with 13 bases remaining between them. Germline V lookup: CDR1 LNHNV, CDR2 YYDKDF (reference sequence). The CDR3 runs 12 residues.

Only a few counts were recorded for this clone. The CDR3 sequence: CASSARGYEQYF. Written as DNA, the CDR3 is TGTGCCAGCAGTGCGCGGGGCTACGAGCAGTACTTC. The genes are TRBV2 and TRBJ2-7; D possibly corresponds to TRBD2 (6 bases). V lost 4 bases and J 3 bases, leaving 7 bases between the germline ends. The CDR3 totals 12 residues. Germline CDR1 and CDR2: SNHLY and FYNNEI.

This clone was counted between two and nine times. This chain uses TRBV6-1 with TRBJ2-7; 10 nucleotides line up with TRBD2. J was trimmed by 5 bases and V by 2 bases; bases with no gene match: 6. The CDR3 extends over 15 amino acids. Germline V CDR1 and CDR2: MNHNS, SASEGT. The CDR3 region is CASSELAGVLDEQYF. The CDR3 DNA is TGTGCCAGCAGTGAACTAGCGGGAGTGCTCGACGAGCAGTACTTC.

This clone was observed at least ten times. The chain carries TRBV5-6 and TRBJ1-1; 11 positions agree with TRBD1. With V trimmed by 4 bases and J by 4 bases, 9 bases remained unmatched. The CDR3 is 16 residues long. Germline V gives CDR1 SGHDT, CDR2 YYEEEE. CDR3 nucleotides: TGTGCCAGCAGCCTAGGACAGGGGGCCAAGGTCACTGAAGCTTTCTTT. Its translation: CASSLGQGAKVTEAFF. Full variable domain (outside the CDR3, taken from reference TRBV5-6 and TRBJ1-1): DAGVTQSPTHLIKTRGQQVTLRCSPKSGHDTVSWYQQALGQGPQFIFQYYEEEERQRGNFPDRFSGHQFPNYSSELNVNALLLGDSALYLCASSLGQGAKVTEAFFGQGTRLTVV.